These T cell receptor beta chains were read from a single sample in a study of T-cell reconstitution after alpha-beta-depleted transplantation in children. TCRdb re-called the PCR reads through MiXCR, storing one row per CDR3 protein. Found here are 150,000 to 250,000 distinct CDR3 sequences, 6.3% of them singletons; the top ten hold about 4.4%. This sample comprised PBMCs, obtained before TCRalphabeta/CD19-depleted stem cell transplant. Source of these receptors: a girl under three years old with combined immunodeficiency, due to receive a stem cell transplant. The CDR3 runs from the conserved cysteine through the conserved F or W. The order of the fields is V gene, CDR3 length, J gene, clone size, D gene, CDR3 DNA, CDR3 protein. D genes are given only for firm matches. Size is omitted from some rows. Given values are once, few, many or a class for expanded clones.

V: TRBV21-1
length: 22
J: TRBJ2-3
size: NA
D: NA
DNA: TGTGCCAGCAGCAATCGGGGTACTTCCCGTTCGGGACTAGCGGGATGCACAGATACGCAGTATTTT
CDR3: CASSNRGTSRSGLAGCTDTQYF

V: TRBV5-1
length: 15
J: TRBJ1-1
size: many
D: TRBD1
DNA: TGCGCCAGCACCACAGGGGGCGCGGCCTACGATGAAGCTTTCTTT
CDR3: CASTTGGAAYDEAFF

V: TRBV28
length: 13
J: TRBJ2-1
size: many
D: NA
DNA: TGTGCCAGTTTAGGAGGTATCTACAATGAGCAGTTCTTC
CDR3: CASLGGIYNEQFF

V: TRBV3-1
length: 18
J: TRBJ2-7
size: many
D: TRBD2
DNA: TGTGCCAGCAGCCTAGGGGACTACCTGAGGACTAGCGGGAGCGAGCAGTACTTC
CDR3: CASSLGDYLRTSGSEQYF

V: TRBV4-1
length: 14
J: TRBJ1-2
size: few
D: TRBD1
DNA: TGCGCCAGCAGCCAAGGGACAGGGAAGTATGGCTACACCTTC
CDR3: CASSQGTGKYGYTF

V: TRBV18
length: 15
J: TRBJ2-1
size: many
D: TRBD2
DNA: TGTGCCAGCTCACCCTTTGGCGGGGGGGACAATGAGCAGTTCTTC
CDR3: CASSPFGGGDNEQFF

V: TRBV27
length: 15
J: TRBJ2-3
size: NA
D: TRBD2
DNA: TGTGCCAGCTCGCGACTAGCGGGTATATCAGATACGCAGTATTTT
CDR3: CASSRLAGISDTQYF

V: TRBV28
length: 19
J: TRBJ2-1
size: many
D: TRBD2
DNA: TGTGCCAGCAGTTTAAACTGGGCTAGCGGGAGTACGGCCTACAATGAGCAGTTCTTC
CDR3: CASSLNWASGSTAYNEQFF

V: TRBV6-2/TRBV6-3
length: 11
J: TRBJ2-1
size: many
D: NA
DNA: TGTGCCAGCAGTCGGGGCAATGAGCAGTTCTTC
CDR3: CASSRGNEQFF

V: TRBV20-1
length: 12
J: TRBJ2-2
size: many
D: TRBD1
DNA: TGCGCCGGGACAGCGAACACCGGGGAGCTGTTTTTT
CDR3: CAGTANTGELFF

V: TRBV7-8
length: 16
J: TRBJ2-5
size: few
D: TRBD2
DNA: TGTGCCAGCAGCTTAAGACTAGCGGCGAACCAAGAGACCCAGTACTTC
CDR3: CASSLRLAANQETQYF

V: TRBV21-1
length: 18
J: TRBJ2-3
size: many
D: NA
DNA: NA
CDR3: CASSKADVFAGGTDTQYF

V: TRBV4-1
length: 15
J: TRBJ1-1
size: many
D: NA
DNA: TGCGCCAGCAGCCGGGGGACCGTAGGGAACACTGAAGCTTTCTTT
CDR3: CASSRGTVGNTEAFF

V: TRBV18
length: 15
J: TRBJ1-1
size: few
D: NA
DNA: TGTGCCAGCTCCATACACCGGGACATGAACACTGAAGCTTTCTTT
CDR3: CASSIHRDMNTEAFF

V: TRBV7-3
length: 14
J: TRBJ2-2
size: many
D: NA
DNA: TGTGCCAGCAGCCCCGGGACAAGAACCGGGGAGCTGTTTTTT
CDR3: CASSPGTRTGELFF

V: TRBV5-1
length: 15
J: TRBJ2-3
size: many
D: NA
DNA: TGCGCCAGCAGATCGGACGAGAGTGCGACAGATACGCAGTATTTT
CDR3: CASRSDESATDTQYF

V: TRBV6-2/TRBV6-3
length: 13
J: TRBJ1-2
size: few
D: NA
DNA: TGTGCCAGCAGTTACAGGGCTTATGATGGCTACACCTTC
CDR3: CASSYRAYDGYTF

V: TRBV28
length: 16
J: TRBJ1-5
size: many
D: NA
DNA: TGTGCCAGCAGTAACTTCATAGGAGGACTGAATCAGCCCCAGCATTTT
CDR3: CASSNFIGGLNQPQHF

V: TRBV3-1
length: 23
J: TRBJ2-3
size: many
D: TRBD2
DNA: TGTGCCAGCAGCCAAGAGGAGCGGGGGCGCGATAGCTTAGCGGGGCGTCCTGGAGATACGCAGTATTTT
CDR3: CASSQEERGRDSLAGRPGDTQYF

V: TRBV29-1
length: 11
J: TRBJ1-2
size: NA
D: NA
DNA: TGCAGCGAGGGACTCAACGGGGGCTACACCTTC
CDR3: CSEGLNGGYTF

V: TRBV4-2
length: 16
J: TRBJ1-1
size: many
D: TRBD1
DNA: TGTGCCAGCAGCCAAGTTCCCGAAGGGGGCGGAGAGAGGGCTTTCTTT
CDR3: CASSQVPEGGGERAFF

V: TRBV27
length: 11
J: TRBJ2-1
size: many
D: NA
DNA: TGTGCCAGCACACAGGGAAATGAGCAGTTCTTC
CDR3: CASTQGNEQFF

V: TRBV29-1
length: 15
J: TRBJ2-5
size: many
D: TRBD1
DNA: TGCAGCGTTGACGAGGGGACAGCCAACCAAGAGACCCAGTACTTC
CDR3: CSVDEGTANQETQYF

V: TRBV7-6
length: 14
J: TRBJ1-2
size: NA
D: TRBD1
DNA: TGTGCCAGCAGCTTAGACAGGGGAGGCTATGGCCACACCTTC
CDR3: CASSLDRGGYGHTF

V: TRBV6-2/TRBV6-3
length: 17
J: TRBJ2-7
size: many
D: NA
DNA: TGTGCCAGCAGTTACCAACAGGGAGCCGGGAGATTCTACGAGCAGTACTTC
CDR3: CASSYQQGAGRFYEQYF

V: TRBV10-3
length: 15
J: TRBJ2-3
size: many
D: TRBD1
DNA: TGTGCCATCAGTAAGGGACAGGGAGTACTAGATACGCAGTATTTT
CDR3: CAISKGQGVLDTQYF

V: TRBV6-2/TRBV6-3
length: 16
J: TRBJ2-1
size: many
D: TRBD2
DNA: TGTGCCAGCAGTTACGGGGTAGCGGGAGGGAACCATGAGCAGTTCTTC
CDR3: CASSYGVAGGNHEQFF

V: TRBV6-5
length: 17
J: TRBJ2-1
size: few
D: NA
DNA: TGTGCCAGCAGTTACTGGTCGGACGGGTCTTTATACAATGAGCAGTTCTTC
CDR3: CASSYWSDGSLYNEQFF

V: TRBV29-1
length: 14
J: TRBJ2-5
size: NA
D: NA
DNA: TGCAGCGTTGTTGCCGGGGCGAGGCGAGAGACCCAGTACTTC
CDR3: CSVVAGARRETQYF